This T cell receptor (beta chain) was identified during a study of T cell responses to AZD1222 COVID-19 vaccine. A remark on this clone: Its antigen is undetermined.

Points from the study as a whole: Donors, mostly white British, included more females; clonal diversity was possibly underestimated. Spike-spanning, vaccine-associated CD4 TCRs were dominant at 160-218 and 743-854. Repertoire collection took place solely once the T cell response had peaked.

Produced via immunoSEQ multiplex PCR; TCRdb's table is partial and in-frame only. The sample lists 140,000 to 150,000 clones, about 92% occurring once. The input for sequencing was peripheral blood, taken after recovery from COVID-19. This sequence originates from an adult who had recovered from COVID-19.

The CDR3 sequence: CASSTEEGYFGQNGVYEQFF. CDR3 coding DNA: TGTGCCAGCAGTACGGAAGAGGGCTATTTCGGACAGAACGGGGTCTATGAGCAGTTCTTC. The chain is built from TRBV27 and TRBJ2-1, with D perhaps matching TRBD1 (6 bases). CDR3 length: 20 residues. V shed 5 bases and J shed 8 bases, with 34 bases lying between them. The germline gives CDR1 MNHEY, CDR2 SMNVEV (reference sequence).